The rows below give T cell receptor beta chains drawn from one sample of a study of T-cell memory formation after mild COVID-19. Each CDR3 protein gets one entry after TCRdb re-called the 5' RACE reads with MiXCR. The table includes more than 150,000 distinct CDR3 sequences, about a fifth detected once. The sequenced sample consisted of PBMCs or a T cell subset sorted from them (not recorded which). These receptors were collected from a man between 18 and 29 years old who had mild COVID-19 (a few samples of this study predate the infection). Cell type and time point are not known. Each CDR3 is given with its conserved first and last residue. Fields, in order: J gene, V gene, CDR3 protein.

>TRBJ2-5|TRBV5-1
CASSRGQGETQYF
>TRBJ2-5|TRBV6-2/TRBV6-3
CASRVTSGETQYF
>TRBJ1-2|TRBV7-2
CASSSSGVTVNYGYTF
>TRBJ2-3|TRBV12-3/TRBV12-4
CASRAGVSTDTQYF
>TRBJ1-1|TRBV12-3/TRBV12-4
CASRPMNTEAFF
>TRBJ1-1|TRBV9
CASSASVGGTEAFF
>TRBJ1-2|TRBV21-1
CASSTSAANRGRGYTF
>TRBJ1-1|TRBV6-2/TRBV6-3
CASSYSSRGVRMNTEAFF
>TRBJ2-2|TRBV10-3
CAISDSGQATGELFF
>TRBJ2-1|TRBV15
CATSSPRRGSHNEQFF
>TRBJ1-1|TRBV7-8
CASSLLGAGTRAFF
>TRBJ2-5|TRBV7-2
CASSLRTSGLKETQYF
>TRBJ1-1|TRBV7-9
CASSTKSDIEREAFF
>TRBJ1-6|TRBV4-1
CASSPQGLRGKGSPLHF
>TRBJ2-3|TRBV7-2
CASRGFQLDTQYF
>TRBJ2-5|TRBV28
CASSGPGGTQYF
>TRBJ2-3|TRBV7-9
CASSLVSLGDTQYF
>TRBJ2-1|TRBV5-1
CASSLGGLAGALGNEQFF
>TRBJ1-1|TRBV29-1
CSVEEEVWTEAFF
>TRBJ2-1|TRBV20-1
CSARRGYNEQFF
>TRBJ1-6|TRBV15
CATSRGPNSPLHF
>TRBJ1-5|TRBV6-2/TRBV6-3
CASTRGREAGFNQPQHF
>TRBJ1-2|TRBV7-3
CASSLTRDTGYTF
>TRBJ1-1|TRBV7-9
CASSFETEAFF
>TRBJ2-1|TRBV5-1
CASSLVSVGGEQFF
>TRBJ2-7|TRBV19
CASSIREGVEQYF
>TRBJ1-5|TRBV6-2/TRBV6-3
CASIEQGRGQPQHF
>TRBJ2-1|TRBV7-8
CASSPQGGGWDEQFF
>TRBJ2-7|TRBV5-1
CASSVTGNYEQYF
>TRBJ1-2|TRBV9
CASSVEIGNYGYTF
>TRBJ1-1|TRBV28
CASRSRGNTEAFF
>TRBJ2-2|TRBV6-5
CASKQGWDTGELFF
>TRBJ1-5|TRBV2
CASSEAQGQGGDQPQHF
>TRBJ1-5|TRBV7-9
CASSSGGQPQHF
>TRBJ2-1|TRBV9
CASSVEWGGRDEQFF
>TRBJ2-5|TRBV7-7
CASSLGGGSGETQYF
>TRBJ2-2|TRBV4-3
CASSPQRGELFF
>TRBJ2-5|TRBV9
CASSAGVQETQYF
>TRBJ2-5|TRBV20-1
CSARDFGQRGAQETQYF